The 8 T cell receptor beta chains in this list originate from one sample, sequenced in a study of T cells in Graves' hyperthyroidism and ophthalmopathy. Amplification yielded TCR beta CDR3 regions, with RNA transcripts as the source. The TCR CDR3 was amplified in a first-round RT-PCR using the HTBI primer set. TCRdb independently ran MiXCR on the multiplex PCR reads; one entry per CDR3 protein. Of 410,000 or so distinct CDR3 sequences detected, 14% to 15% appear once; the ten largest clones hold approximately 13%. The specimen was blood. The receptors stem from a man aged 18 to 35 with Graves' ophthalmopathy.

The chain recombines TRBV7-8 with TRBJ2-7; 9 bases align to TRBD2. Looked up from germline, CDR1 is SGHVS and CDR2 is FQNEAQ. The CDR3 loop spans 16 amino acids. V was clipped by 5 bases and J by 2 bases; unmatched bases: 10. CDR3 sequence (DNA): TGTGCCAGCAGCCCACCCACTAGCGGGTTACCCTACGAGCAGTACTTC. Translated, it gives CASSPPTSGLPYEQYF. Combining the CDR3 with reference TRBV7-8 and TRBJ2-7 gives the whole variable domain GAGVSQSPRYKVAKRGQDVALRCDPISGHVSLFWYQQALGQGPEFLTYFQNEAQLDKSGLPSDRFFAERPEGSVSTLKIQRTQQEDSAVYLCASSPPTSGLPYEQYFGPGTRLTVT.

In this sample, this clonotype turned up many times. The chain uses TRBV16 and TRBJ1-5; 9 bases are a match to TRBD1. The CDR3 length is 16 residues. V lost 2 bases and J lost 3; bases outside the gene matches: 5. Germline CDR1 and CDR2: KGHSY and FQNENV. The CDR3 here is CASSQTGGLNNQPQHF. DNA for the CDR3: TGTGCCAGCAGCCAAACAGGGGGCTTAAACAATCAGCCCCAGCATTTT.

Comments on this clonotype: It may be a read error: a sequence one base away is much more abundant. The chain links TRBV7-9 to TRBJ2-3, with 7 bases that match TRBD2. This CDR3 contains 16 residues. Germline V gene lookup returns CDR1 SEHNR and CDR2 FQNEAQ (reference sequence). With 5 bases clipped from V and 5 bases from J, the junction kept 13 bases outside the gene matches. This chain's CDR3 is CASSTTSEWSIDTQYF. The DNA for the CDR3 is TGTGCCAGCAGCACCACTAGCGAGTGGTCCATAGATACGCAGTATTTT.

This clonotype has ten or more counts. J is TRBJ2-3 and V is TRBV30; 9 nucleotides agree with TRBD2. The CDR3 runs to 14 residues. The germline V gene encodes CDR1 GTSNPN and CDR2 SVGIG (reference sequence). Trimming removed 7 bases from V and 3 bases from J; junction bases left unmatched: 8. CDR3 amino acids: CAYQREERTDTQYF. As DNA, the CDR3 is TGTGCCTACCAGCGGGAGGAGAGGACAGATACGCAGTATTTT. The full variable domain, with the rest looked up from reference TRBV30 and TRBJ2-3, is SQTIHQWPATLVQPVGSPLSLECTVEGTSNPNLYWYRQAAGRGLQLLFYSVGIGQISSEVPQNLSASRPQDRQFILSSKKLLLSDSGFYLCAYQREERTDTQYFGPGTRLTVL.

The chain has TRBV7-9 and TRBJ1-1, with D possibly being TRBD1 (5 bases). V lost 5 bases and J 0 bases, leaving 13 bases between the germline ends. This CDR3 region has 15 residues. CDR1 and CDR2 from the germline V gene are SEHNR and FQNEAQ (reference sequence). The CDR3 nucleotides read TGTGCCAGCAGCCCAGCGGGACGGATGAACACTGAAGCTTTCTTT. Its translation is CASSPAGRMNTEAFF.

In its sample, this clonotype was seen many times. This chain connects TRBV29-1 to TRBJ2-5, with 7 bases matching TRBD2. CDR3 length equals 13 residues. J lost 2 bases, V lost 4 bases, and 4 bases had no gene match. The germline gives CDR1 SQVTM, CDR2 ANQGSEA. CDR3 in DNA: TGCAGCGTTGGACTAGCTCGGCAAGAGACCCAGTACTTC. It codes for CSVGLARQETQYF.

This chain connects TRBV20-1 to TRBJ2-7; D tentatively reads TRBD1 or TRBD2 (6 bases each). The length of the CDR3 is 13 residues. Germline CDR1 and CDR2: DFQATT and SNEGSKA (reference sequence). V was trimmed by 5 bases and J by 6 bases, leaving 17 bases between them. CDR3 residues: CSADARRGVEQYF. The CDR3, as DNA: TGCAGTGCTGACGCCCGGAGGGGGGTCGAGCAGTACTTC.

Comment on this clonotype: Since a much larger clone is just one base distant, this may be a read error. This chain links TRBV9 with TRBJ2-7; possibly TRBD1 or TRBD2 for D (5 bases each). The CDR3 extends over 15 amino acids. Trimming cost V 6 bases and J 1 base, with 17 bases left between them. The germline V gene has CDR1 SGDLS and CDR2 YYNGEE. The CDR3 is CASTARGDGSYEQYF. In DNA, the CDR3 is TGTGCCAGCACCGCCCGAGGGGACGGTTCCTACGAGCAGTACTTC.